The rows below give T cell receptor beta chains drawn from one sample of a study of blood T cell repertoires in COVID-19. Assay used: immunoSEQ multiplex PCR; TCRdb lists only in-frame clones, some missing. The table shows about 220,000 clones, with around nine tenths occurring only once. Sequenced sample: PBMCs or T cells enriched from blood (not recorded which). The source of these receptors is a woman between 50 and 59 years old with acute COVID-19. Both conserved end residues are part of each CDR3. Fields, in order: V gene, J gene, D gene, clone size, CDR3 DNA, CDR3 protein. A D gene is named only where the DNA matches it firmly. Some rows have no size entry. The others give once, few or many, or a class for an expanded clone.

TRBV27,TRBJ2-3,TRBD2,.,TGTGCCAGCAGTTTGGAGCGGGAAACAGATACGCAGTATTTT,CASSLERETDTQYF
TRBV4-3,TRBJ2-2,.,.,TGCGCCAGCAACGTCCTAGGGAACACCGGGGAGCTGTTTTTT,CASNVLGNTGELFF
TRBV7-9,TRBJ2-3,TRBD2,.,TGTGCCAGCAGTGGAGCGGGAGTTCCCCCAGATACGCAGTATTTT,CASSGAGVPPDTQYF
TRBV7-6,TRBJ2-1,.,.,TGTGCCAGCAGCCCTAGACTGCCTACTGAGTTTTACAATGAGCAGTTCTTC,CASSPRLPTEFYNEQFF
TRBV3-1/TRBV3-2,TRBJ2-7,.,.,TGTGCCAGCAGCCAAGCGGGAGTACCCTACGAGCAGTACTTC,CASSQAGVPYEQYF
TRBV11-2,TRBJ2-1,.,.,TGTGCCAGCAGCTTAGATGTTTGGGAGCCCAACAATGAGCAGTTCTTC,CASSLDVWEPNNEQFF
TRBV7-9,TRBJ2-3,TRBD1,.,TGTGCCAGCAGCTTAGCGTTGTTGGACAGGGGAGCAGATACGCAGTATTTT,CASSLALLDRGADTQYF
TRBV27,TRBJ2-7,TRBD2,.,TGTGCCACAAAACTAGCGGGAGCGGGGGAGCAGTACTTC,CATKLAGAGEQYF
TRBV19,TRBJ2-3,.,.,TGTGCCAGTAGCCTGGGGAGCGGACGCACCACAGATACGCAGTATTTT,CASSLGSGRTTDTQYF
TRBV24-1,TRBJ2-3,TRBD1,.,TGTGCCACCAGCCGGCGGACAGGATCGGCAGATACGCAGTATTTT,CATSRRTGSADTQYF
TRBV28,TRBJ2-1,.,.,TGTGCCAGCAGTTTATTCTCTAGCCCTCATCGGGAGCAGTTCTTC,CASSLFSSPHREQFF
TRBV28,TRBJ1-3,TRBD1,.,TGTGCCAGCAGTTCATGGGACAGGTTCTCTGGAAACACCATATATTTT,CASSSWDRFSGNTIYF
TRBV30,TRBJ2-7,.,.,TGTGCCTGGAGTGTTCATGCGGGACCGACCCCCTACGAGCAGTACTTC,CAWSVHAGPTPYEQYF
TRBV27,TRBJ2-7,TRBD2,.,TGTGCCAGCAGTTTCGCGGGAGGGCCCTACGAGCAGTACTTC,CASSFAGGPYEQYF
TRBV5-6,TRBJ1-3,.,.,TGTGCCAGCACCAGAATGAGGGCTTTGGCTGGAAACACCATATATTTT,CASTRMRALAGNTIYF
TRBV27,TRBJ2-7,.,.,TGTGCCAGCAGTTGGGCGGGGCACCGCTACGAGCAGTACTTC,CASSWAGHRYEQYF
TRBV7-2,TRBJ1-1,.,.,TGTGCCAGCAGCGAAGCCTTTTACGCGAACACTGAAGCTTTCTTT,CASSEAFYANTEAFF
TRBV29-1,TRBJ1-2,.,.,TGCAGCGTTGAAGGGCACAGGGAATTGAACTATGGCTACACCTTC,CSVEGHRELNYGYTF
TRBV7-2,TRBJ1-6,TRBD1,.,TGTGCCAGCAGCTCAGGGGACAGGGCGAGATCACCCCTCCACTTT,CASSSGDRARSPLHF
TRBV9,TRBJ2-2,.,.,TGTGCCAGCAGCGTAGGTGGGGCCTGGACCGGGGAGCTGTTTTTT,CASSVGGAWTGELFF
TRBV5-4,TRBJ2-1,TRBD2,.,TGTGCCAGCAGCTCCCTTAGCGGGAGTCGGGGTGAGCAGTTCTTC,CASSSLSGSRGEQFF
TRBV7-2,TRBJ1-2,TRBD1,.,TGTGCCAGCAGTTCGGGACAGGGTTTATTTGGCTACACCTTC,CASSSGQGLFGYTF
TRBV19,TRBJ2-5,TRBD1,.,TGTGCCAGTAGTATCCCCGGGACAGGGGAAGAGACCCAGTACTTC,CASSIPGTGEETQYF
TRBV27,TRBJ2-5,.,few,TGTGCCAGCAGTTCATACCGGGATTTGGAGACCCAGTACTTC,CASSSYRDLETQYF
TRBV7-3,TRBJ2-2,TRBD2,.,TGTGCCAGCAGCTCCATAGCGGGATTGGGCACCGGGGAGCTGTTTTTT,CASSSIAGLGTGELFF
TRBV6-5,TRBJ1-2,.,.,TGTGCCAGCAGTTACTCGATGCAGGGCTCCGGGGGAGGCTACACCTTC,CASSYSMQGSGGGYTF
TRBV28,TRBJ1-2,.,.,TGTGCCAGCAGTTCCCCTGAGGCCTCCGGGTATGGCTACACCTTC,CASSSPEASGYGYTF
TRBV7-8,TRBJ2-7,.,.,TGTGCCAGCAGCTCCCACGAGGAGCAGTACTTC,CASSSHEEQYF
TRBV3-1/TRBV3-2,TRBJ1-5,.,.,TGTGCCAGCAGCCAATCACAGGGAAATCAGCCCCAGCATTTT,CASSQSQGNQPQHF
TRBV9,TRBJ2-1,TRBD1,.,TGTGCCAGCAGCGTGCCCGGGACAGGCAATGAGCAGTTCTTC,CASSVPGTGNEQFF
TRBV7-8,TRBJ1-3,.,.,TGTGCCAGCAGCTTAGCCGGACGGGATGAAGGAAACACCATATATTTT,CASSLAGRDEGNTIYF
TRBV5-1,TRBJ1-4,.,.,TGCGCCAGCAGCGCCCGACAGTCGCGAAATGAAAAACTGTTTTTT,CASSARQSRNEKLFF
TRBV7-2,TRBJ1-2,.,.,TGTGCCAGCAGCTTAGGGCAGAACTATGGCTACACCTTC,CASSLGQNYGYTF
TRBV7-9,TRBJ2-3,TRBD2,.,TGTGCCAGCAGCTTAGGAGTAGCGGGAGCTAGCACAGATACGCAGTATTTT,CASSLGVAGASTDTQYF
TRBV5-1,TRBJ2-1,.,.,TGCGCCAGCAGCTTGGCCTCCAGATACAATGAGCAGTTCTTC,CASSLASRYNEQFF
TRBV27,TRBJ1-2,.,.,TGTGCCAGCAGTTTATCCGGGTCCCTCTATGGCTACACCTTC,CASSLSGSLYGYTF
TRBV12-3/TRBV12-4,TRBJ1-5,.,.,TGTGCCAGCAGCACAGGGTCTCAGCCCCAGCATTTT,CASSTGSQPQHF
TRBV5-1,TRBJ1-2,TRBD1,.,TGCGCCAGCCGGGACAGGGTCTCGGATGGCTACACCTTC,CASRDRVSDGYTF
TRBV18,TRBJ2-7,TRBD1,.,TGTGCCAGCTCCCAAGGACAGGTCAGCTCCTACGAGCAGTACTTC,CASSQGQVSSYEQYF
TRBV10-2,TRBJ2-7,TRBD2,.,TGCGCCAGCAGTGAGGGGACTAGCGGCTACGAGCAGTACTTC,CASSEGTSGYEQYF
TRBV4-3,TRBJ2-1,TRBD2,.,TGCGCCAGCAGCCAAGACGACCGGCGGGAGTCGATCAATGAGCAGTTCTTC,CASSQDDRRESINEQFF
TRBV9,TRBJ2-5,TRBD1,.,TGTGCCAGCAGCTTGGGGACAGCGTTAGAGACCCAGTACTTC,CASSLGTALETQYF
TRBV15,TRBJ1-2,.,.,TGTGCCACCAGCAGAGGAGGGTCTAACTATGGCTACACCTTC,CATSRGGSNYGYTF
TRBV7-9,TRBJ1-2,.,few,TGTGCCAGCAGCTTTCCAGGAAACTATGGCTACACCTTC,CASSFPGNYGYTF
TRBV18,TRBJ2-1,.,.,TGTGCCAGCTCACCACGTGGAACAGACCTCTCCTACAATGAGCAGTTCTTC,CASSPRGTDLSYNEQFF
TRBV11-2,TRBJ2-5,.,.,TGTGCCAGCAGCTTGACTAGTCAGCAAACCCAGTACTTC,CASSLTSQQTQYF
TRBV27,TRBJ1-1,.,.,TGTGCCAGCGTCTCGGGTGGGTACTTTGGGGCTTTCTTT,CASVSGGYFGAFF
TRBV30,TRBJ1-3,TRBD1,once,TGTGCCTGGAGAGACAGGGGAACTGGAAACACCATATATTTT,CAWRDRGTGNTIYF
TRBV19,TRBJ1-3,TRBD1,few,TGTGCCAGTAGATCGACAGGGGGAAGAAACACCATATATTTT,CASRSTGGRNTIYF
TRBV5-5,TRBJ2-7,.,.,TGTGCCAGCAGCTTAGGACAGTTCTCCTACGAGCAGTACTTC,CASSLGQFSYEQYF
TRBV5-6,TRBJ1-2,.,.,TGTGCCAGCAGCTCACAGGGATGGAACACCTTC,CASSSQGWNTF
TRBV4-2,TRBJ2-5,TRBD1,.,TGTGCCAGCAGCCAACGGATCGACAGGGGGCGGTGGGAGACCCAGTACTTC,CASSQRIDRGRWETQYF